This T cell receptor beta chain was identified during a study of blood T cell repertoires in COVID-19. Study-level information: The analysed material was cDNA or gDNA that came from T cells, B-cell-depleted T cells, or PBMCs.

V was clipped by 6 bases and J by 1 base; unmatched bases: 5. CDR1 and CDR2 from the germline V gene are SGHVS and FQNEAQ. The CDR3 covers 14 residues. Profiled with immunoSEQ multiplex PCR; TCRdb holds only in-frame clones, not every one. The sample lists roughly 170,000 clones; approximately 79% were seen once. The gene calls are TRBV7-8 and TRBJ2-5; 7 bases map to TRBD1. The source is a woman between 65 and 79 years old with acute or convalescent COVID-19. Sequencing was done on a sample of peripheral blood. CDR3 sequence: CASRRGTVQETQYF. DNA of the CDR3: TGTGCCAGCAGGAGGGGGACAGTCCAAGAGACCCAGTACTTC.